This T cell receptor (beta chain) originates from a study of B cell selection in AIRE deficiency (dated by TCRdb to the late 2010s). Some background on the complete study: Researchers compared TCRbeta repertoires of sorted blood CD4+ conventional T cells and regulatory T cells in AIRE-deficient patients with those in healthy controls. The TCR-sequenced cohort comprised about 5 AIRE-deficient APECED patients and about 5 healthy control donors.

Worth noting for this clone: Its antigen has not been determined. No much larger clonotype is one base removed from it; base qualities were not supplied.

The immunoSEQ platform was used for TCRbeta chain sequencing. On the authors' methods: When conventional T cell repertoires were pooled, patients gave 110,000 or so distinct in-frame TCRbeta sequences, while healthy donors gave 130,000 to 150,000. Treg TCRbeta sequences found in two or more individuals were defined as public, and these public Treg TCRbeta sequences were then searched for in Tconv repertoires. Differences between groups were assessed by Mann-Whitney U tests with Bonferroni-Dunn correction in GraphPad Prism 7.03. This is the immuneACCESS table as TCRdb keeps it, with only in-frame sequences that have V and J called. A part of the clones is gone; compared with another copy, unresolved V genes explain less than half, and the rest is unexplained. Clone size and the V and J calls come from that table; the DNA yielded D and trimming. This sample has fewer than 25,000 clones in its table, and about 95% of those were observed once. The leading ten clones occupy 0.17% of the sample.

The CDR3 runs 14 residues from the cysteine to the phenylalanine. The only DNA kept is the CDR3, 42 bases in frame from the first base. Based on the germline V gene (reference sequence), the CDR1 and CDR2 sequences are LNHDA and SQIVND. The V end loses 9 bases and the J end loses 6 bases, and a stretch of 19 bases separates them. Study-wide findings and limitations: Shared Treg sequences had shorter CDR3s, which reflects a bias toward rearrangements containing few non-templated nucleotide insertions. Among approximately 4,000 shared Treg TCRbeta sequences, over 30% were found to be shared only among healthy donors and approximately 9% only among patients, suggesting that Treg selection is less efficient in the absence of AIRE. In AIRE-deficient patients, Tconv and Treg cells had TCRBV gene usage, CDR3 length and TCR diversity comparable to those in healthy donors. About 30.6% of the Treg TCRbeta sequences shared among healthy donors were detected in patient Tconv cells, suggesting that Treg-biased clones are diverted into the Tconv compartment. Only TCRbeta chains were sequenced, and 35% to 45% of the Treg sequences shared among healthy donors were also detected in healthy Tconv cells, possibly owing to differing TCRalpha chains.

Conventional CD4 T cells were sorted as CD4+CD127+ cells. Control samples came from healthy donors unrelated to the patients. Tconv and Treg cells for TCRbeta sequencing were sorted on a FACSAria flow cytometer. The sorted cells were collected in 5-ml round-bottom polystyrene tubes, and the dry cell pellets were frozen at -80 degrees C prior to sequencing. This chain joins TRBV19 to TRBJ2-3, with no confident D gene call. This TCR derives from a human donor in good health. Sequenced material: CD4+CD127+ conventional T cells sorted from PBMCs. The CDR3 region has the sequence CASTVAPFGDTQYF. DNA sequence: TGTGCCAGCACCGTGGCCCCTTTCGGCGATACGCAGTATTTT. Here the CDR3 is joined to the reference TRBV19 and TRBJ2-3 genes, and the full variable domain is: DGGITQSPKYLFRKEGQNVTLSCEQNLNHDAMYWYRQDPGQGLRLIYYSQIVNDFQKGDIAEGYSVSREKKESFPLTVTSAQKNPTAFYLCASTVAPFGDTQYFGPGTRLTVL.